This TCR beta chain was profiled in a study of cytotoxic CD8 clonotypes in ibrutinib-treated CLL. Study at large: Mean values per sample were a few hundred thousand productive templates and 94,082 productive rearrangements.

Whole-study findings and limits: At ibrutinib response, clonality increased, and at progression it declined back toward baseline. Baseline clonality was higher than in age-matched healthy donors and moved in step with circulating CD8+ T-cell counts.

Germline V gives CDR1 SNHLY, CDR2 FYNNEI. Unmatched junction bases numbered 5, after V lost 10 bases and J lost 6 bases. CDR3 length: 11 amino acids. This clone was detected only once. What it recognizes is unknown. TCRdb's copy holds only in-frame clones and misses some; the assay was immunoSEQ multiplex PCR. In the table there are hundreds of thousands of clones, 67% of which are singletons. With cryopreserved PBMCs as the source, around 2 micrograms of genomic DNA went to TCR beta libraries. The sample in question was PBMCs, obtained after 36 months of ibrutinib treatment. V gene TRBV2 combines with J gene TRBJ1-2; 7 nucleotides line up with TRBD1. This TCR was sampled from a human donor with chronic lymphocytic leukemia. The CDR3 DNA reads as TGTGCCACGCCTGACAGGGATGGCTACACCTTC. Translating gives CATPDRDGYTF.